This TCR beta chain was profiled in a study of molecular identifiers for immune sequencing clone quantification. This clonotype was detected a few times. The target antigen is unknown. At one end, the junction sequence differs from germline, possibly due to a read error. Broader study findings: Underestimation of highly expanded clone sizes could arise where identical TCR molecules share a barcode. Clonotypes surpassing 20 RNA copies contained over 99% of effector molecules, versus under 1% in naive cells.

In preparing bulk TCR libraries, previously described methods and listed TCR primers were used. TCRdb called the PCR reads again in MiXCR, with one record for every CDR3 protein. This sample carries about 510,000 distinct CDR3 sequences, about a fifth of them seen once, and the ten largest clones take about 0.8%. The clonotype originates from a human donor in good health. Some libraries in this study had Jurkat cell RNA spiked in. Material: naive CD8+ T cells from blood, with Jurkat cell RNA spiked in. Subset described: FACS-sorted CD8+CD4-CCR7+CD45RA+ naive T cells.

For the CDR3, the DNA is TGTGCCAGCAGCTTAGTAGCGGGTGGTTTTGGACAGCGAAACACTGAAGCTCTCTTT. This gives the protein CASSLVAGGFGQRNTEALF. The V call is TRBV7-9, the J call TRBJ1-1; D perhaps matches TRBD1 (6 bases). CDR1 and CDR2 from the germline V gene are SEHNR and FQNEAQ (reference sequence). The CDR3 sequence is 19 residues long.